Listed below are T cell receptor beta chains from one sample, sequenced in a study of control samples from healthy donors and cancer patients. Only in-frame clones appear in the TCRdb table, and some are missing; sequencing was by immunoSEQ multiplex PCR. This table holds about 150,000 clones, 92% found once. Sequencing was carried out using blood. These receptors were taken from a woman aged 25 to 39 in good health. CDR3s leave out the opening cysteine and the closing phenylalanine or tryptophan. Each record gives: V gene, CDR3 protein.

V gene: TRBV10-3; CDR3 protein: AIGRDTISYEQY
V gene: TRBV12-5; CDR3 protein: ASGLVLGGLAISYNEQF
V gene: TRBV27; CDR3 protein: ASSLTGGGYYGYT
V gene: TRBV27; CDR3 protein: ASSFGTSFTGELF
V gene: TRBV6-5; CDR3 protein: ASSDRGYQPQH
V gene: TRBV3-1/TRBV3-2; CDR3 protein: ASSHRDRGHQPQH
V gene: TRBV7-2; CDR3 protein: ASSFAGPSTDTQY
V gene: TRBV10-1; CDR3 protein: ASSEAAPSGRTDTQY
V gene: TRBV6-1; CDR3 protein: ASSERETFRIG
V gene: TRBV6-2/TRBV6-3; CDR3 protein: ASSPPRGGLAAQY
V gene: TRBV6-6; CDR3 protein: ASRGGVRGTSYEQY
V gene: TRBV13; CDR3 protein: ASSFNLPFLGGGYT
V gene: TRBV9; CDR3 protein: ASSVGLAGGNNEQF
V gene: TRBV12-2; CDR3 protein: ASHLHGQPQH
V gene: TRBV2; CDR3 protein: ASSAIGRGGYT
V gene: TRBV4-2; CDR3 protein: ASSQDGGSGSHHNEQF
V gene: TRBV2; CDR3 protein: ASRDGQGEQPQH
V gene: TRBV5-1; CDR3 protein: ASSPGTSGSTDTQY